The entry that follows covers one T cell receptor (beta chain) sequence. This record belongs to a study of technical replicates of blood from a few donors. This CDR3 is 19 amino acids long. Germline V gene sequence: CDR1 LGHNA, CDR2 YNFKEQ. The J segment lost 4 bases and the V segment lost 3 bases, leaving 16 bases of the junction unmatched. Method: immunoSEQ multiplex PCR; TCRdb's copy keeps in-frame clones and lacks some. The table shows about 66,000 clones, with under 98% occurring only once. This rearrangement joins TRBV4-2 to TRBJ2-3, with 10 bases aligning to TRBD2. The receptor comes from a human donor in good health. The sequencing input was T cells isolated from PBMCs. CDR3 amino acids: CASSQVAGSSGRGADTQYF. The CDR3 region has the DNA TGTGCCAGCAGCCAGGTGGCGGGTTCTAGCGGGAGAGGAGCAGATACGCAGTATTTT.